This T cell receptor beta chain originates from a study of T cell responses to AZD1222 COVID-19 vaccine. Details on this clone: Its antigen is not identified.

Sequencing used immunoSEQ multiplex PCR; TCRdb keeps in-frame clones, though not all of them. The table records around 150,000 clones, about 87% of them present only once. This CDR3 has 15 amino acids. Germline loops: CDR1 SGHRS, CDR2 YFSETQ. Trimming removed 0 bases from V and 11 bases from J; junction bases left unmatched: 9. Findings of the study overall: It was only after the peak T cell response that any repertoires were sampled. Dominant at 160-218 and 743-854, vaccine-associated CD4 TCRs also spanned spike.

This receptor was identified in an adult in good health. Source: peripheral blood, taken on day 0 of AZD1222 vaccination. The rearrangement uses TRBV5-1 and TRBJ1-1; TRBD1 matches at 11 bases. Here the CDR3 DNA reads TGCGCCAGCAGCTTGGCCCCGGACAGGGGGCTGTGGGCTTTCTTT. Translating it yields CASSLAPDRGLWAFF.